Below are 16 T cell receptor beta chains sequenced from a single sample in a study of CD8 T cells in ankylosing spondylitis. General observations from the study: Made up of eight highly homologous variants, a TCR beta motif appeared characteristic of ankylosing spondylitis blood.

One entry per CDR3 protein, called by TCRdb with MiXCR from the 5' RACE reads. The data show 130,000 or so distinct CDR3 sequences, 17% seen once. The antigens of these receptors remain unknown. The sample comprised blood, either unsorted or a sorted T cell fraction (not recorded which). These receptors were taken from a male donor with ankylosing spondylitis.

This clonotype has just a few counts. The chain recombines TRBV5-1 with TRBJ1-1; possible D gene TRBD1, 5 bases. The germline V gene encodes CDR1 SGHRS and CDR2 YFSETQ. V lost 0 bases, J lost 4 bases, and 10 bases lay in between. The CDR3 consists of 14 residues. The CDR3 DNA sequence: TGCGCCAGCAGCTTGGTATATAGGGGCACTGAAGCTTTCTTT. It encodes CASSLVYRGTEAFF. Full variable domain (outside the CDR3, taken from reference TRBV5-1 and TRBJ1-1): KAGVTQTPRYLIKTRGQQVTLSCSPISGHRSVSWYQQTPGQGLQFLFEYFSETQRNKGNFPGRFSGRQFSNSRSEMNVSTLELGDSALYLCASSLVYRGTEAFFGQGTRLTVV.

The V gene is TRBV4-1, the J gene TRBJ1-1; D uncertain. CDR1 and CDR2 from the germline V gene are MGHRA and YSYEKL. Between the trimmed V and J ends, which lost 1 base and 8 bases, there was a span of 5 bases. The CDR3 totals 11 residues. The CDR3, as DNA: TGCGCCAGCAGCCAAGGAGGAGAAGCTTTCTTT. It codes for CASSQGGEAFF.

This clonotype was counted a few times. The V call is TRBV29-1, the J call TRBJ1-5; the match to TRBD1 covers 7 bases. J was trimmed by 1 base and V by 6 bases; bases with no gene match: 6. The length of the CDR3 is 14 residues. The germline CDR1 and CDR2 sequences are SQVTM and ANQGSEA. The DNA of the CDR3 is TGCAGCGTGCAGGGGGGGGGGAGCAATCAGCCCCAGCATTTT. It specifies CSVQGGGSNQPQHF. Complete variable domain (other parts from reference TRBV29-1 and TRBJ1-5): SAVISQKPSRDICQRGTSLTIQCQVDSQVTMMFWYRQQPGQSLTLIATANQGSEATYESGFVIDKFPISRPNLTFSTLTVSNMSPEDSSIYLCSVQGGGSNQPQHFGDGTRLSIL.

This clonotype showed up just a few times. This chain uses TRBV2 with TRBJ2-2, with TRBD2 identical over 9 bases. Germline-derived CDR1 and CDR2 are SNHLY and FYNNEI. This CDR3 contains 16 residues. V was pared by 6 bases and J by 3 bases, with 8 bases of the junction left unmatched. The CDR3: CASRPFSGRDTGELFF. CDR3 in DNA: TGTGCCAGCAGGCCCTTTAGCGGGAGAGACACCGGGGAGCTGTTTTTT.

This clonotype has more than one count but fewer than ten. The chain has TRBV27 and TRBJ2-1; D possibly corresponds to TRBD2 (6 bases). The CDR3 length is 11 residues. Between the trimmed V and J ends, which lost 6 bases and 12 bases, there was a span of 12 bases. Germline V gives CDR1 MNHEY, CDR2 SMNVEV (reference sequence). The CDR3 nucleotides read TGTGCCAGCAGGTTGGGACTCGCGCAGTTCTTC. Protein: CASRLGLAQFF.

This clonotype was detected ten times or more. This sequence joins TRBV10-3 and TRBJ2-7, with 10 positions matching TRBD1. V shed 7 bases and J 2 bases; nucleotides not matched to a gene: 5. Looked up from germline, CDR1 is ENHRY and CDR2 is SYGVKD. The CDR3 loop spans 14 amino acids. The CDR3 DNA is TGTGCCATCAATCCGGGACAGGGGACCTACGAGCAGTACTTC. As protein: CAINPGQGTYEQYF.

This clonotype occurred many times. CDR3 DNA sequence: TGCGCCAGCAGCCCGGGACTAACCGGGGAGCTGTTTTTT. Amino acid sequence: CASSPGLTGELFF. The rearrangement joins TRBV5-1 to TRBJ2-2; TRBD2 matches 7 bases. The CDR3 is 13 amino acids. Germline CDR1 SGHRS, CDR2 YFSETQ. Trimming at V came to 4 bases and at J to 5 bases, leaving 2 bases not matched to a gene. The full variable domain, rest sourced from reference TRBV5-1 and TRBJ2-2, is KAGVTQTPRYLIKTRGQQVTLSCSPISGHRSVSWYQQTPGQGLQFLFEYFSETQRNKGNFPGRFSGRQFSNSRSEMNVSTLELGDSALYLCASSPGLTGELFFGEGSRLTVL.

The V gene is TRBV7-9, the J gene TRBJ2-1; D is undetermined. In germline, CDR1 is SEHNR, CDR2 FQNEAQ (reference sequence). V lost 5 bases and J 10 bases, leaving 15 bases between the germline ends. This CDR3 has 13 residues. The CDR3: CASSPPAPPEQFF. The DNA for the CDR3 is TGTGCCAGCAGCCCGCCAGCCCCCCCCGAGCAGTTCTTC.

This clonotype has more than one count but fewer than ten. The chain combines TRBV7-3 with TRBJ1-3, with 8 bases lining up with TRBD1. Germline CDR1 SGHTA, CDR2 FQGTGA. J was trimmed by 3 bases and V by 5 bases; bases with no gene match: 3. This CDR3 has 14 residues. CDR3 sequence: CASSPTGVGNTIYF. CDR3 nucleotides: TGTGCCAGCAGCCCGACAGGGGTTGGAAACACCATATATTTT.

In its sample, this clonotype was seen a few times. The genes are TRBV5-1 and TRBJ1-1; 7 bases match TRBD1. The CDR3 is 13 amino acids. V shed 4 bases and J 3 bases; nucleotides not matched to a gene: 3. The germline gives CDR1 SGHRS, CDR2 YFSETQ. CDR3 region: CASSQQGDTEAFF. The DNA of the CDR3 is TGCGCCAGCAGCCAGCAGGGGGACACTGAAGCTTTCTTT. The full variable domain, its missing parts supplied by reference TRBV5-1 and TRBJ1-1, is KAGVTQTPRYLIKTRGQQVTLSCSPISGHRSVSWYQQTPGQGLQFLFEYFSETQRNKGNFPGRFSGRQFSNSRSEMNVSTLELGDSALYLCASSQQGDTEAFFGQGTRLTVV.

The J gene is TRBJ2-7, the V gene TRBV6-1; 7 nucleotides line up with TRBD2. There are 16 residues in the CDR3. Germline V CDR1 and CDR2: MNHNS, SASEGT. Trimming cost V 2 bases and J 1 base; bases outside gene matches: 8. The CDR3 DNA is TGTGCCAGCAGTGAAATGGAGGGAGGGCCTTCCTACGAGCAGTACTTC. Protein sequence: CASSEMEGGPSYEQYF.

This clonotype has more than one count but fewer than ten. J is TRBJ1-5 and V is TRBV2, with unresolved D. The V gene lost 8 bases and the J gene lost 4 bases, with 12 bases spanning the gap. The CDR3 length is 13 residues. CDR1 SNHLY and CDR2 FYNNEI come from the germline V gene. In nucleotides, the CDR3 is TGTGCCAGCTTATTTGGAGAGAATCAGCCCCAGCATTTT. Translating gives CASLFGENQPQHF.

The chain carries TRBV28 and TRBJ1-5; D is unclear. Germline V lookup: CDR1 MDHEN, CDR2 SYDVKM. The CDR3 runs 15 residues. Deletions cut 5 bases from V and 0 bases from J, with 11 bases between. The DNA of the CDR3 is TGTGCCAGCAGTCGGTCAGATTATAGCAATCAGCCCCAGCATTTT. As protein: CASSRSDYSNQPQHF.

The chain couples TRBV7-9 to TRBJ2-1; the match to TRBD2 covers 12 bases. The CDR3 length is 16 residues. The germline gives CDR1 SEHNR, CDR2 FQNEAQ (reference sequence). V was pared by 2 bases and J by 6 bases, with 5 bases of the junction left unmatched. This chain's CDR3 is CASSLRGLAGFNEQFF. Written as DNA, the CDR3 is TGTGCCAGCAGCTTACGTGGACTAGCGGGATTCAATGAGCAGTTCTTC. Full variable domain (rest looked up from reference TRBV7-9 and TRBJ2-1): DTGVSQNPRHKITKRGQNVTFRCDPISEHNRLYWYRQTLGQGPEFLTYFQNEAQLEKSRLLSDRFSAERPKGSFSTLEIQRTEQGDSAMYLCASSLRGLAGFNEQFFGPGTRLTVL.

This clonotype has ten or more counts. The rearrangement joins TRBV12-3 or TRBV12-4 to TRBJ2-1; D possibly matches TRBD1 or TRBD2 (5 bases each). The CDR3 is made up of 16 amino acids. Trimming left V 6 bases short and J 7 bases short, with 22 bases between. The CDR3 here is CASRPQGVSLVNEQFF. DNA for the CDR3: TGTGCCAGCAGACCCCAGGGAGTCTCGCTGGTTAATGAGCAGTTCTTC.

This clonotype showed up many times. The chain links TRBV29-1 to TRBJ1-1, with D uncertain. Trimming took off 4 bases at V and 6 bases at J, with 9 bases between the two ends. This CDR3 is 11 amino acids long. Germline CDR1 SQVTM, CDR2 ANQGSEA. The CDR3 coding sequence is TGCAGCGTTGTTCTCGGGCCTGAAGCTTTCTTT. Amino acids: CSVVLGPEAFF. Full variable domain (missing parts from reference TRBV29-1 and TRBJ1-1): SAVISQKPSRDICQRGTSLTIQCQVDSQVTMMFWYRQQPGQSLTLIATANQGSEATYESGFVIDKFPISRPNLTFSTLTVSNMSPEDSSIYLCSVVLGPEAFFGQGTRLTVV.